This T cell receptor (beta chain) was captured in a study of blood T cell repertoires in COVID-19. Study-level information: The analysed material was cDNA or gDNA that came from T cells, B-cell-depleted T cells, or PBMCs.

Ages ranged from about 18 to 89 years, with residence in about 24 US areas. Cohort 3 donors were reported recovered after two negative PCRs, clearance, or symptom resolution. Clones were read by immunoSEQ multiplex PCR, and TCRdb kept only the in-frame ones, dropping some. The data show about 200,000 clones, with around 92% seen just once and 7.5% to 10% held by the top ten. This TCR was sampled from a woman between 18 and 29 years old who had recovered from COVID-19. Specimen: PBMCs or T cells enriched from blood (not recorded which).

Here the CDR3 DNA reads TGTGCCAGCAGCCAAGATTGGGACATCTTAGAATATGGGCCTGGGGCCAACGTCCTGACTTTC. This codes for CASSQDWDILEYGPGANVLTF. The genes are TRBV3-1 (or the pseudogene TRBV3-2) and TRBJ2-6; maybe TRBD1 (6 bases). V lost 0 bases, J lost 2 bases, and 23 bases lay in between. Germline values: CDR1 LGHDT, CDR2 YNNKEL (reference sequence). The CDR3 spans 21 residues.